The next 7 T cell receptor beta chains were all read from a single sample in a study of Graves' ophthalmopathy and Graves' hyperthyroidism. The study amplified TCR beta CDR3 regions using RNA transcripts. HTBI primers were used in a first-round RT-PCR, which preceded a second-round multiplex PCR. A single record per CDR3 protein comes from TCRdb applying MiXCR to the multiplex PCR reads. Among hundreds of thousands of distinct CDR3 sequences listed, approximately 39% were seen once. The source material was peripheral blood. The receptors stem from an adult man with Graves' ophthalmopathy.

This clonotype appeared many times. The chain employs TRBV6-5 and TRBJ2-7; D tentatively reads TRBD1 or TRBD2 (5 bases each). Germline V gene sequence: CDR1 MNHEY, CDR2 SVGAGI. This CDR3 has 14 amino acids. V was trimmed by 6 bases and J by 0 bases, leaving 12 bases between them. The CDR3 nucleotides are TGTGCCAGCAGGGGGTGGGGGAGCTCCTACGAGCAGTACTTC. Residues: CASRGWGSSYEQYF.

This clonotype was seen at least ten times. V usage is TRBV5-1 and J usage is TRBJ2-2; 8 nucleotides line up with TRBD2. J was trimmed by 6 bases and V by 1 base; bases with no gene match: 2. The CDR3 extends over 14 amino acids. CDR1 and CDR2 from the germline V gene are SGHRS and YFSETQ. The CDR3 here is CASSLTSGAGELFF. Here the CDR3 DNA reads TGCGCCAGCAGCTTGACTAGCGGTGCCGGGGAGCTGTTTTTT.

Comment on this clonotype: One base away lies a much larger clone, so this may be a sequencing read error. V and J are TRBV6-6 and TRBJ1-1; D is perhaps TRBD1 (5 bases). CDR3 length equals 13 residues. Germline CDR1 MNHNY, CDR2 SVGAGI (reference sequence). The CDR3 DNA follows: TGTGCCAGCAGCCCCAGTGTAGTTTACGGGACTCTCTTT. It specifies CASSPSVVYGTLF.

This chain connects TRBV11-1 to TRBJ2-6; 8 bases align to TRBD2. This CDR3 contains 17 residues. The V gene's germline CDR1 is SGHAT and CDR2 FQDESV (reference sequence). V lost 7 bases and J lost 0; bases outside the gene matches: 8. Here the CDR3 reads CASTLAAGASGANVLTF. CDR3 nucleotides: TGTGCCAGCACCCTCGCAGCGGGAGCCTCTGGGGCCAACGTCCTGACTTTC.

The chain employs TRBV29-1 and TRBJ1-1; no clear D. The germline V gene encodes CDR1 SQVTM and CDR2 ANQGSEA. This CDR3 spans 12 amino acids. V dropped 8 bases and J dropped 1 base, with 11 bases sitting between them. The CDR3 DNA sequence: TGCAGCTCACCAGGAGGGAACACTGAAGCTTTCTTT. Translation: CSSPGGNTEAFF.

The table lists this clonotype with many counts. The chain uses TRBV11-2 and TRBJ2-7; D is possibly TRBD2 (6 bases). V lost 4 bases and J lost 2, with 15 bases in between. Germline CDR1 reads SGHAT; CDR2 reads FQNNGV. The CDR3 is 15 residues long. This CDR3 reads CASSSIAERAYEQYF. In DNA form, the CDR3 reads TGTGCCAGCAGCTCCATAGCGGAAAGAGCCTACGAGCAGTACTTC.

This clonotype was counted between two and nine times. The chain employs TRBV7-9 and TRBJ2-7, with TRBD1 matching 10 bases. The ends lost 3 bases at V and 7 bases at J; junction bases unmatched: 12. CDR3 length equals 16 residues. CDR1 and CDR2 (germline): SEHNR, FQNEAQ (reference sequence). CDR3 DNA sequence: TGTGCCAGCAGCTTGGGGGGGGACAGGGGAAATCGGGAGCAGTACTTC. Its protein is CASSLGGDRGNREQYF. The full variable domain, in which reference TRBV7-9 and TRBJ2-7 provide the parts outside the CDR3, is DTGVSQNPRHKITKRGQNVTFRCDPISEHNRLYWYRQTLGQGPEFLTYFQNEAQLEKSRLLSDRFSAERPKGSFSTLEIQRTEQGDSAMYLCASSLGGDRGNREQYFGPGTRLTVT.